The entry below gives a single TCR beta chain sequence along with its context. Its antigen is not yet known. The junction differs from germline at one of its ends, possibly a read error. Libraries were prepared through the immunoSEQ multiplex PCR assay. The multiplex PCR relied on a mix of 60 forward primers for TCR Vbeta segments and 13 reverse primers for TCR Jbeta segments. Amplification of the CDR3 region of rearranged TCR beta genes was performed with a multiplex PCR assay on genomic DNA. The Illumina HiSeq System was used to sequence the amplified TCR beta libraries as 87-base-pair reads. Processing in the source paper ran as follows. A later analysis counted about 80 million unique TCR beta chains across the 650 to 700 repertoires, and approximately 11 million of these chains were shared by at least two donors. To remove PCR and sequencing errors, raw reads were error-corrected and collapsed into unique sequences using a nearest-neighbor algorithm that merged closely related sequences. Alignment of CDR3 sequences to IMGT reference sequences was used to assign V, D and J gene segments. For a sequence to be retained, a match of at least six nucleotides to both a V gene segment and a J gene segment was required. A rearrangement counted as productive if the CDR3 had no stop codons and remained in frame with V and J, and every other rearrangement counted as non-productive. Following IMGT convention, CDR3 was defined as the stretch from the second conserved V-encoded cysteine up to the conserved J-encoded phenylalanine. The earlier analysis of 587 of the donors excluded sequences that lacked an unambiguous match to a single V gene segment. An earlier analysis of about 590 of the donors classified V segments as functional when productive rearrangements were above 56.7% and as segregating when the standard deviation between donors was above 5%. To diagnose cytomegalovirus status from the catalog of TCR beta chain sequences, a statistical classification framework was built. V and J gene assignment, in a later analysis, came from comparing TCR nucleotide sequences with IMGT/GENE-DB human TR gene sequences. A later analysis assigned CDR3 sequences and most-parsimonious VDJ recombination scenarios with the TCRdist pipeline. A later analysis defined each TCR beta chain by its CDR3 amino acid sequence plus V-gene family, and excluded reads lacking a unique V-gene family. As a way to deal with suspected cross-contamination and a sequencing artifact, a later analysis dropped more than 500 nucleotide sequences that were highly shared and had low generation probability. In a later analysis, a clonal expansion index for each public chain was calculated from normalized within-repertoire ranks of inferred template counts. Generation probabilities in a later analysis came from a VDJ recombination model fitted to out-of-frame rearrangements, and those results were checked against IGoR. A later analysis scored TCR-TCR, TCR-HLA and TCR-CMV co-occurrence with hypergeometric tests, applying a repertoire-size bias correction to TCR pairs. To estimate false discovery rates, a later analysis permuted the HLA or CMV assignments 20 times. In a later analysis, co-occurring TCRs were grouped using DBSCAN, with TCRdist sequence similarity added in when clustering inside HLA-allele-positive subsets. Repertoires with fewer than 30,000 or more than 120,000 public chains were left out of co-occurrence clustering, as were about 5 repertoires with anomalous nucleotide sharing. Drawn from immuneACCESS, this table holds only the in-frame rearrangements with V and J called that TCRdb kept. Clones are partly lost; checked studies trace under half to an unresolved V gene and leave the rest unexplained. That table supplies the V and J calls and clone size; D and trimming were determined from the DNA. The sample profile shows 150,000 to 180,000 clones; about four fifths of them were found once. The ten largest clonotypes hold 2.5% to 3% of the sample.

In total, fewer than 750 healthy bone marrow donors made up the cohort. At the time of sampling, all cohort members were nominally healthy, though unrecorded immune exposures were likely present. The donor tested CMV seronegative, placing the donor among the 350 or so seronegative members of the cohort. Each donor provided a peripheral blood sample, and peripheral blood mononuclear cells were used for TCR beta sequencing. Genomic DNA extraction from the blood cell samples was performed with the Qiagen DNeasy Blood Extraction Kit. This entry comes from a study of cytomegalovirus exposure and HLA in healthy donors (dated by TCRdb to the late 2010s). Regarding the complete study: According to an earlier analysis of 587 of the donors, about 179 million T cells yielded over 90 million unique TCR beta sequences and about 300 Gb of sequence data. Roughly 300 gigabases of sequencing data and approximately 85 million unique TCR sequences were included in an early release covering about 600 HLA-typed donors. The genetic ancestry cluster associated with self-reported Caucasian donors included around four fifths of the roughly 410 genotyped donors. The aim of the study was to test whether cataloging public T cell receptors could identify signatures of past pathogen exposure. The T cell repertoires of 666 subjects were profiled by immunosequencing and related to cytomegalovirus serostatus. Along with the approximately 650-subject first cohort, a separate validation cohort of roughly 110 different subjects was used. The study combined high-throughput TCR immunosequencing, statistical association of individual TCRs with disease status, and machine learning to predict cytomegalovirus infection status. To study patterns of TCR occurrence, a later analysis re-analyzed previously published TCR beta repertoires from 550 to 800 donors and added high-resolution HLA genotyping. The later analysis used no new phenotypic data to find candidate immune exposures, relying instead on TCR beta sequences and their occurrence across donors. An earlier analysis of several hundred of the donors applied high-throughput TCR beta sequencing to assess whether each TCR beta V gene segment acted as functional or pseudogenic. Donor age, sex, ethnicity and CMV serostatus were compiled alongside the repertoire data. In a later genetic analysis, genome-wide SNP genotypes for about three fifths of the roughly 670 donors were used, and that subset was treated as a discovery cohort. All discovery cohort repertoires had been generated using a single sequencing platform. Both class I and class II loci were covered by HLA typing, at four-digit resolution. The number of donors typed differed by locus, with about 629-630 for A, B, C, DRB1 and DQB1, roughly 520 for DQA1, nearly 610 for DPA1, and approximately 470 for DPB1. Roughly 5 DR-DQ haplotypes were handled as single units for association and clustering, since linkage in the cohort was strong. Across approximately 420 genotyped donors of the cohort, an average of about 240,000 unique TCR beta nucleotide sequences per donor were sequenced, and about a sixth of those sequences were non-productive. What the research found in general, with its limitations: According to a later analysis, parvovirus B19, influenza, CMV and Epstein-Barr virus appeared linked to several top co-occurrence clusters. Fewer than 20 rarely observed V segments, including chromosome 9 orphons, were excluded from the earlier analysis of just under 600 of the donors because counts were too low. Because the 87-base-pair reads could not distinguish some IMGT-functional V segments, including TRBV6-2 and TRBV6-3, those segments were excluded. Three of the identified cytomegalovirus-associated TCR beta chains were confirmed in vitro to be specific for cytomegalovirus antigens. Sequencing depth was assumed to be roughly uniform across donors in the presence/absence analyses, though that assumption may not hold. Across donors, most TCR sequences were observed very rarely, whereas some public TCRs were present in many individuals. Because HLA typing was missing for some donors at each locus, association tests included only the typed subset. In a later genetic analysis, fewer N-insertions in productive TCRs were reported among donors in an Asian-associated ancestry cluster than the roughly 710-donor mean. The cohort was sequenced for TCR beta chains only, and without alpha or paired-chain data the features that could be detected were limited. When HLA alleles, especially DR and DQ, strongly co-occurred, attributing TCR associations to individual alleles was difficult. An earlier analysis of approximately 600 of the donors showed that most TCR beta V segments appeared in productive rearrangements either about 87% or about 30% of the time, which broadly matched IMGT annotations. A further reported finding was that TCR beta sequences accurately predicted the HLA-A and HLA-B alleles for most subjects in the first cohort. The authors suggested that the approach could potentially be extended to other disease states and immunological phenotypes. The classifier was reported to diagnose cytomegalovirus status with high specificity and sensitivity in both the original cohort and the validation cohort. The sequencing pipeline was judged likely to have produced a cluster of highly shared sequence variants as a technical artifact. In a later analysis, over 15,000 TCR beta sequences were associated with specific HLA alleles at a false discovery rate of 0.05. A later analysis found that most CMV-associated TCR beta chains appeared HLA-restricted, with HLA associations seemingly driven largely by CMV exposure. In a later genetic analysis, a missense DCLRE1C variant was associated with V-gene and J-gene trimming of TCR beta chains, and the association was replicated in an independent cohort. The study gave a list of around 170 TCR beta chains associated with cytomegalovirus. Compared with equally common non-associated chains, HLA-associated TCR beta chains in a later analysis were more clonally expanded and had lower generation probabilities. In a later analysis, TCR association rates were found to vary across HLA loci, with the most associated TCRs seen for DRB1 alleles and the fewest for HLA-C alleles. Linkage disequilibrium might explain the correlated functional status among segregating V segments, but an unknown experimental factor could not be excluded. For the cohort, immune exposure information was limited to CMV serostatus.

Inclusive of the bounding cysteine and phenylalanine, the CDR3 is 17 residues long. The only DNA kept is the CDR3, 51 bases in frame from the first base. Via the germline V gene, CDR1 is SGHVS and CDR2 FQNEAQ. The sequence links TRBV7-8 to TRBJ2-6, and 7 junctional nucleotides match TRBD1. The sequence was obtained from a man aged 18 to 29 in good health and CMV-seronegative. Sequencing was done on a sample of PBMCs. The CDR3 reads as follows: CASSLGDRGSGANGLTF. The nucleotide sequence reads TGTGCCAGCAGCTTAGGGGACAGAGGCTCTGGGGCCAACGGCCTGACTTTC.